This record covers a single T cell receptor beta chain. These data belong to a study of shared clonotypes between healthy human individuals. In the CD4+ fraction, cells were divided into CD45RA+ naive and CD45RA-negative memory subsets. TCRdb keeps only in-frame clones here, not all; method: immunoSEQ multiplex PCR. The sample has nearly 750,000 clones; 72% are singletons. The clonotype comes from a woman aged 25 to 45 in good health. The sequenced sample was memory CD4+ T cells sorted from blood. Stated subset: CD45RA-negative fraction.

The CDR3 here is CASRQGGNNEQFF. The CDR3, as DNA: TGTGCCAGCAGGCAGGGTGGAAACAATGAGCAGTTCTTC. The chain links TRBV6-1 to TRBJ2-1; a weak D match, TRBD1 (5 bases). Germline V gene data show CDR1 as MNHNS and CDR2 as SASEGT. The V gene lost 6 bases and the J gene lost 5 bases, with 11 bases spanning the gap. The CDR3 extends over 13 amino acids.